In its sample, the clone carrying this TCR beta chain was seen a few times. Its antigen is unknown. This sample is drawn from a study of regulatory T cells in long-lasting Graves disease. Overall study results and limits: Lower TCR diversity characterized persistent Graves' patients relative to newly diagnosed patients.

The time point here: persistent/refractory GD, antithyroid drugs over 5 years with positive TRAb. Making the TCR library involved RNA that had been extracted from PBMCs. Germline assignment: CDR1 LNHDA and CDR2 SQIVND (reference sequence). The CDR3 is made up of 15 amino acids. Trimming took off 6 bases at V and 4 bases at J, with 15 bases between the two ends. Both iRepertoire HTBI primers and Arm-PCR of CDR3 regions were used to build the TCR beta libraries. One entry per CDR3 protein results from TCRdb running MiXCR on the multiplex PCR reads. The profile shows nearly 350,000 distinct CDR3 sequences, 15% to 20% of them singletons.

The rearrangement uses TRBV19 and TRBJ2-2; D may be TRBD1 (6 bases). This TCR came from a female donor with Graves disease. The sample consisted of peripheral blood mononuclear cells (PBMCs), taken when the disease was refractory, from a patient treated with antithyroid drugs. The DNA of the CDR3 is TGTGCCAGTAGACCCACCGGACAGACCACCGGGGAGCTGTTTTTT. Translated: CASRPTGQTTGELFF.